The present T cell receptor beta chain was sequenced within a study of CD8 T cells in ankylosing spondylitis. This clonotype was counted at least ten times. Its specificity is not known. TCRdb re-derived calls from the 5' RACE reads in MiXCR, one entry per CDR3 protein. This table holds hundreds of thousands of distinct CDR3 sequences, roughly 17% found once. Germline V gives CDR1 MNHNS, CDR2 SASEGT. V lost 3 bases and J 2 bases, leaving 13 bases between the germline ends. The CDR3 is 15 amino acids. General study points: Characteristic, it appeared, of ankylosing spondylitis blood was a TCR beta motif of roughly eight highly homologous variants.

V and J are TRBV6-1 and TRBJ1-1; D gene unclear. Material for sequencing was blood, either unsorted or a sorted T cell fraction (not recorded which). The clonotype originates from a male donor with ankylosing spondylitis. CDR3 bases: TGTGCCAGCAGTGAGGGCAGTTGGGGAAACACTGAAGCTTTCTTT. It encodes CASSEGSWGNTEAFF.